The T cell receptor beta chain described here comes from a study of blood T cell repertoires in COVID-19 (dated by TCRdb to the early 2020s). For context, the study as a whole: The collaborator samples originated in the United States, Italy and Spain and spanned the acute and convalescent phases of COVID-19. Samples came from the ongoing ImmuneRACE study (first 160 participants) plus 1,254 subjects from 6 global collaborators. Where HLA class I and class II types were available, the types were taken from metadata supplied by the sample provider, not from assay-based typing. Sample metadata almost always included a de-identified subject ID, COVID-19 status, age in years and sex. The material from the prospective study consisted of cDNA or gDNA derived from T cells, B-cell-depleted T cells, or PBMCs. Subjects who had been exposed to COVID-19, were actively infected with it, or had recovered from it provided the deeply sampled blood TCRbeta repertoires that made up the dataset. The repertoires were released in a freely available public database meant as a resource for research on the immune response to SARS-CoV-2.

Worth noting for this clone: Its antigen is unknown. The record has no base qualities; no much larger clone is one base away.

Participants in the prospective study were aged roughly 18 to 90 years, lived in more than 20 United States geographic areas, and enrolled through a virtual design. In the prospective study, cohorts were assigned on the basis of participant-reported clinical history obtained from a screening survey and a study questionnaire. ImmuneRACE Cohort 3 recovered participants were defined by two consecutive negative NP/OP PCR tests, healthcare professional clearance, or symptom resolution. Mobile phlebotomists in the prospective study collected whole blood, serum and a nasopharyngeal or oropharyngeal swab from every participant. Participants in the prospective study had the option to provide additional blood draws and questionnaires over a 2-month period. Blood samples from the prospective study were shipped frozen or at room temperature prior to DNA extraction. Results and caveats for the whole study, not just this receptor: Clinical and demographic metadata were provided uncurated, with the amount varying by source and participant.

TCRbeta CDR3 regions were amplified from genomic DNA by means of the immunoSEQ Assay, a bias-controlled multiplex PCR. The original pipeline was this. The number of nucleated cells in each sample was estimated from the amplification of reference gene primers within the assay. To quantify the absolute abundance of each unique TCRbeta CDR3 rearrangement, sequence reads were collapsed and filtered. Productive Simpson clonality was computed per sample as the square root of Simpson's diversity index over productive rearrangements. Entries here come from immuneACCESS through TCRdb and include only in-frame sequences with V and J called. Some clones fail to appear in such tables; in the studies checked, an unresolved V gene covers under half of the shortfall, and the cause of the remainder is unknown. V, J and clone size were drawn from that table, and D and trimming were deduced from the DNA. The sample table contains over 150,000 clones; only one count was recorded for approximately 89% of them. Under 8% of the sample goes to the ten largest clones.

The specimen was PBMCs or T cells enriched from blood (not recorded which). This sequence originates from a man in his forties who had recovered from COVID-19.

The nucleotide sequence reads as follows: TGTGCCAGCAGTTTGCGAGCGCAACGACCCACTCAGAGTACGCGAGAGACCCAGTACTTC. It codes for CASSLRAQRPTQSTRETQYF. Recombination connected TRBV27 to TRBJ2-5; a confident D gene designation cannot be given. Relative to germline, V is 3 bases shorter and J is 4 bases shorter, with 30 bases between their ends. Via the germline V gene (reference sequence), CDR1 is MNHEY and CDR2 SMNVEV. The CDR3 sequence holds 20 residues, the cysteine and phenylalanine included. The sequence is cut down to CDR3 DNA, 60 bases in frame from base 1.